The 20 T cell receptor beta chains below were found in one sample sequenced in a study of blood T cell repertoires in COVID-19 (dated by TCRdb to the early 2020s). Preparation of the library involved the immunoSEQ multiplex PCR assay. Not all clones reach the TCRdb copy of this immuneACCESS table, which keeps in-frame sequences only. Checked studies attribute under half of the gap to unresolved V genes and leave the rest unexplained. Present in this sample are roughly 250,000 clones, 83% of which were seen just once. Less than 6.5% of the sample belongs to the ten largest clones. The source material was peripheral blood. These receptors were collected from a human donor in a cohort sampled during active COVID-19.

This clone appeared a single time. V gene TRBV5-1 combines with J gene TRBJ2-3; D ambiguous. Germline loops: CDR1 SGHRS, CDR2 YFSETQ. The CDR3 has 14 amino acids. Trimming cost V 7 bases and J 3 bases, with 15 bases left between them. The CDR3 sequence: CASRHENPTDTQYF. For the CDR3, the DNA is TGCGCCAGCCGTCATGAGAATCCGACAGATACGCAGTATTTT. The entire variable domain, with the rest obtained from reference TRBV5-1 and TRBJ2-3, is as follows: KAGVTQTPRYLIKTRGQQVTLSCSPISGHRSVSWYQQTPGQGLQFLFEYFSETQRNKGNFPGRFSGRQFSNSRSEMNVSTLELGDSALYLCASRHENPTDTQYFGPGTRLTVL.

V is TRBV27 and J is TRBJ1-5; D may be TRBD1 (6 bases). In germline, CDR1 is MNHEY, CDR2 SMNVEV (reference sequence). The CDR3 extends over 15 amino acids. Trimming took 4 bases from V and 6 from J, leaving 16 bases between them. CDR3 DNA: TGTGCCAGCAGTTCATACCCAGGGGCAGGTCAGCCCCAGCATTTT. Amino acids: CASSSYPGAGQPQHF.

The CDR3 DNA reads TGCGCCAGCAGGCTAGGGGGTACCACTGAAGCTTTCTTT. Translated, it gives CASRLGGTTEAFF. The chain couples TRBV23-1 to TRBJ1-1, with D possibly matching TRBD1 (6 bases). TRBV23-1 is placed among ORFs of uncertain function. This CDR3 is built from 13 residues. V was pared by 6 bases and J by 4 bases, with 12 bases between.

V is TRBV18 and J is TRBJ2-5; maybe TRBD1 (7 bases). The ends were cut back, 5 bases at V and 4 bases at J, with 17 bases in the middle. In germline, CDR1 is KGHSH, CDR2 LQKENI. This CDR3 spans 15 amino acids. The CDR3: CASSNPTGRGETQYF. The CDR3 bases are TGTGCCAGCTCAAACCCGACAGGGCGGGGAGAGACCCAGTACTTC.

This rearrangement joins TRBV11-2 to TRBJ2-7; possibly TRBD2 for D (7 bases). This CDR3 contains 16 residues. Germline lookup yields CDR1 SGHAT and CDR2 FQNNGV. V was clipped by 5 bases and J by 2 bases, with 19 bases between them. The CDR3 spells CASSPIRGEGAYEQYF. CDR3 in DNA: TGTGCCAGCAGCCCGATACGGGGGGAGGGGGCCTACGAGCAGTACTTC.

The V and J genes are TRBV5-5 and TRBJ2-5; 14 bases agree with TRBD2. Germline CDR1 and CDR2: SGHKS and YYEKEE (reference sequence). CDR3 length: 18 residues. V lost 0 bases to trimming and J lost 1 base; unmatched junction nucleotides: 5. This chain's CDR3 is CASSLVGTSGGLQETQYF. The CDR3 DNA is TGTGCCAGCAGCTTGGTAGGGACTAGCGGGGGACTCCAAGAGACCCAGTACTTC. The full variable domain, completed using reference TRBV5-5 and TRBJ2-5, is DAGVTQSPTHLIKTRGQQVTLRCSPISGHKSVSWYQQVLGQGPQFIFQYYEKEERGRGNFPDRFSARQFPNYSSELNVNALLLGDSALYLCASSLVGTSGGLQETQYFGPGTRLLVL.

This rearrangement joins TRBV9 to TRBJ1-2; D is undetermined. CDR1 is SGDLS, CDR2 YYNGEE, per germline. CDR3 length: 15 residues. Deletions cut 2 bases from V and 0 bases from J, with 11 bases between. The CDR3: CASSVLHGANYGYTF. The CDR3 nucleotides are TGTGCCAGCAGCGTTCTCCATGGAGCTAACTATGGCTACACCTTC. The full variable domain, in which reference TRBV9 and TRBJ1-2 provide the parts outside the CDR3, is DSGVTQTPKHLITATGQRVTLRCSPRSGDLSVYWYQQSLDQGLQFLIQYYNGEERAKGNILERFSAQQFPDLHSELNLSSLELGDSALYFCASSVLHGANYGYTFGSGTRLTVV.

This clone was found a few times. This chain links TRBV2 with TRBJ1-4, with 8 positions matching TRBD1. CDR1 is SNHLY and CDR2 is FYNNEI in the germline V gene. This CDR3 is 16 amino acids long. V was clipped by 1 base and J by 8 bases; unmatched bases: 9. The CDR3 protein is CASSEGQGPGYEKLFF. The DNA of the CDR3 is TGTGCCAGCAGTGAAGGACAGGGGCCCGGGTACGAAAAACTGTTTTTT.

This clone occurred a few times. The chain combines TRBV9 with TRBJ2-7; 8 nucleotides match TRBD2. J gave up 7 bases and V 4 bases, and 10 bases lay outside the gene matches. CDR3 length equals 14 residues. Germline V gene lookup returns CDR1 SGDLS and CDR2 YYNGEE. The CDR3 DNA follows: TGTGCCAGCAGCCCTCGGACTAGCAGTCCGGAGCAGTACTTC. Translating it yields CASSPRTSSPEQYF.

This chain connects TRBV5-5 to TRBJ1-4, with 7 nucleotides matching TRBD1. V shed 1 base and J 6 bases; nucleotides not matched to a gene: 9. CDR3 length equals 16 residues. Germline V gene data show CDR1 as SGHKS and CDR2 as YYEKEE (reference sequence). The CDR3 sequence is CASSLMGTDWDEKLFF. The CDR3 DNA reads TGTGCCAGCAGCTTGATGGGGACAGACTGGGATGAAAAACTGTTTTTT.

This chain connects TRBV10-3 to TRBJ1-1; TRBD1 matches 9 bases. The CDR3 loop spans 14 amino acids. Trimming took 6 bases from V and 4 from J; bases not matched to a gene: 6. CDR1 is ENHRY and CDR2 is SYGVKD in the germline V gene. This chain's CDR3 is CAIRRTGAFTEAFF. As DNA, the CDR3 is TGTGCCATCAGAAGGACAGGGGCCTTCACTGAAGCTTTCTTT.

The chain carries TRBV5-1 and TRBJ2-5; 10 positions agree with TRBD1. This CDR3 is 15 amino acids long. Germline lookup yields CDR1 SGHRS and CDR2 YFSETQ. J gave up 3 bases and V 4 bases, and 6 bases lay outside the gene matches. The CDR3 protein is CASSLGQGGEETQYF. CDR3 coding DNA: TGCGCCAGCAGCCTCGGACAGGGGGGTGAAGAGACCCAGTACTTC.

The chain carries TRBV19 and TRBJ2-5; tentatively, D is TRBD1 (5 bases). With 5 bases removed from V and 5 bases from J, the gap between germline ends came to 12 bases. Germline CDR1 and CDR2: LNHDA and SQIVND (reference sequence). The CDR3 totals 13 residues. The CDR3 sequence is CASSSRPGETQYF. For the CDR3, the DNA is TGTGCCAGTAGTTCCCGACCAGGGGAGACCCAGTACTTC. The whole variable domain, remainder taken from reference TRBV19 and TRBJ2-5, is DGGITQSPKYLFRKEGQNVTLSCEQNLNHDAMYWYRQDPGQGLRLIYYSQIVNDFQKGDIAEGYSVSREKKESFPLTVTSAQKNPTAFYLCASSSRPGETQYFGPGTRLLVL.

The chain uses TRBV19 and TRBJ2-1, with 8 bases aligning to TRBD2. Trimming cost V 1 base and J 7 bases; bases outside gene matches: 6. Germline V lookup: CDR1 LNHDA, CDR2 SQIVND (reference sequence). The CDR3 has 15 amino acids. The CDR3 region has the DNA TGTGCCAGTAGTATAGGGGGTAGCGGGAATAATGAGCAGTTCTTC. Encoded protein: CASSIGGSGNNEQFF.

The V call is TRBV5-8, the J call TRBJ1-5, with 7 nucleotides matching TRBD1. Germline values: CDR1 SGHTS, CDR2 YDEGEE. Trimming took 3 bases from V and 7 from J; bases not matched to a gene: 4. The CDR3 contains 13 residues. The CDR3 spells CASSWTGTQPQHF. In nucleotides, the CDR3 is TGTGCCAGCAGCTGGACAGGAACCCAGCCCCAGCATTTT.

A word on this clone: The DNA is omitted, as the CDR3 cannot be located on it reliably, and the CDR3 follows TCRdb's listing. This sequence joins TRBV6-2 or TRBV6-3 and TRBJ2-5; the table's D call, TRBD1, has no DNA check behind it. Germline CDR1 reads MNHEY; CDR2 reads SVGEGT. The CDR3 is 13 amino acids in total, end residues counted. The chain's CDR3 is CASSSSTEETQYF.

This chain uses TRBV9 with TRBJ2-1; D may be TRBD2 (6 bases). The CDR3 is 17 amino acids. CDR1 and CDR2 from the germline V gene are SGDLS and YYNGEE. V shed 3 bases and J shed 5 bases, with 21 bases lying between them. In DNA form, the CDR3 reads TGTGCCAGCAGCGAGGCCCCCGGAGGGTGGTCGAACAATGAGCAGTTCTTC. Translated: CASSEAPGGWSNNEQFF.

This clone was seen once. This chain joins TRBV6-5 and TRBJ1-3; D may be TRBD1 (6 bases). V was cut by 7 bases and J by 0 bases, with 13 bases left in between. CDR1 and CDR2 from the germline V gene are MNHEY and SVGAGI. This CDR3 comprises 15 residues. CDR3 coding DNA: TGTGCCAGCACCCGGGACACCGACTCTGGAAACACCATATATTTT. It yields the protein CASTRDTDSGNTIYF.

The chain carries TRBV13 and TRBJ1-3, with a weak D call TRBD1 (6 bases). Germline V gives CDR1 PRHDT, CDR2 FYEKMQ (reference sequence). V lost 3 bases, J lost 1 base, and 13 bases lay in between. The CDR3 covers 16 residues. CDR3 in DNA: TGTGCCAGCAGCTTCAGGGGTGGTGGATCTGGAAACACCATATATTTT. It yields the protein CASSFRGGGSGNTIYF. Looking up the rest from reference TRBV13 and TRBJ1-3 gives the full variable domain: AAGVIQSPRHLIKEKRETATLKCYPIPRHDTVYWYQQGPGQDPQFLISFYEKMQSDKGSIPDRFSAQQFSDYHSELNMSSLELGDSALYFCASSFRGGGSGNTIYFGEGSWLTVV.

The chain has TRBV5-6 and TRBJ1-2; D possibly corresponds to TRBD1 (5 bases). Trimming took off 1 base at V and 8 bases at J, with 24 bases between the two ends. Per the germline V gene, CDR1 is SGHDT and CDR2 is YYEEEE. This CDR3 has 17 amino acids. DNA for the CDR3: TGTGCCAGCAGCTTGTATGTGGTGAGGCAGGGAAGGTACGGCTACACCTTC. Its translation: CASSLYVVRQGRYGYTF.